This T cell receptor beta chain is drawn from a study of blood T cell repertoires in COVID-19. Across about 22 US areas, participants ranged in age from about 18 to 100 years. Researchers sorted participants into cohorts using their self-reported clinical history. Recovery among Cohort 3 donors was established by two negative PCRs, clearance, or symptom resolution. Trimming took off 9 bases at V and 4 bases at J, with 24 bases between the two ends. The CDR3 spans 16 residues. The germline CDR1 and CDR2 sequences are SGHNT and YENEEA. As originally analysed: Cell counts per sample came from amplifying reference gene primers. Libraries were prepared by immunoSEQ multiplex PCR; TCRdb keeps only in-frame clonotypes and omits some of them. That table gives V, J and clone size, and the DNA gave D and trimming. The repertoire holds fewer than 300,000 clones, with 85% to 90% as singletons.

The sequencing input was PBMCs or T cells enriched from blood (not recorded which). This clonotype was obtained from a man between 18 and 29 years old who had recovered from COVID-19. This chain links TRBV11-3 with TRBJ1-1, with D perhaps TRBD1 (5 bases). CDR3 DNA sequence: TGTGCCAGAAGAACAGCGATCCCGAGGAGGGGCACTGAAGCTTTCTTT. Translation gives CARRTAIPRRGTEAFF.